This record covers a single T cell receptor (beta chain). Its antigen is currently unknown. The CDR3 is 16 residues long. V trimming: 2 bases; J trimming: 7 bases; junction bases outside the gene matches: 9. Germline V gene data show CDR1 as SGHKS and CDR2 as YYEKEE (reference sequence). Clones were read by immunoSEQ multiplex PCR, and TCRdb kept only the in-frame ones, dropping some. In the table there are roughly 140,000 clones, around nine tenths of which are singletons. The sample is drawn from a study of T cell responses to AZD1222 COVID-19 vaccine. The study's findings and limits: Spike-specific TCR breadth rose after two AZD1222 doses, and depth rose as well.

The material was peripheral blood, obtained 28 days after the second AZD1222 dose. The chain couples TRBV5-5 to TRBJ2-2; 9 positions match TRBD1. The TCR originated in an adult who received the AZD1222 COVID-19 vaccine. Here the CDR3 reads CASSFPGTGWNGELFF. The CDR3, as DNA: TGTGCCAGCAGCTTCCCCGGGACAGGGTGGAACGGGGAGCTGTTTTTT.